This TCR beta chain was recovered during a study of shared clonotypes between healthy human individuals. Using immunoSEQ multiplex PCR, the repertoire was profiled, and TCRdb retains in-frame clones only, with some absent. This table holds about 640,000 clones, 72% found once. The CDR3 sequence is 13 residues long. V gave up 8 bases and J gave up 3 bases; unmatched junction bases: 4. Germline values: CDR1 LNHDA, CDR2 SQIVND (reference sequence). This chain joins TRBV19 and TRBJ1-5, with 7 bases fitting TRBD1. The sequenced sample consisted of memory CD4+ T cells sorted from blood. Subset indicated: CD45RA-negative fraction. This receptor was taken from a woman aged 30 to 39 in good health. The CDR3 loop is CASGGQYNQPQHF. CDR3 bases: TGTGCCAGTGGGGGACAGTACAATCAGCCCCAGCATTTT.